This TCR beta chain was documented in a study of regulatory T cells in long-lasting Graves disease. Study-wide findings and caveats: Compared with new cases, persistent Graves' patients showed reduced TCR diversity.

To make TCR beta libraries, researchers used iRepertoire HTBI primers and Arm-PCR of CDR3 regions. TCRdb re-called the multiplex PCR reads through MiXCR, storing one row per CDR3 protein. Of more than 400,000 distinct CDR3 sequences listed, about a sixth are singletons. Regarding time point: newly diagnosed GD, antithyroid drugs for less than 3 months. With RNA extracted from PBMCs as input, the TCR library was made. This clonotype appeared many times. Its antigen is as yet unknown. These data are also associated with another study on T cells in Graves' hyperthyroidism and ophthalmopathy. This second study notes: Within blood appeared most thyroid clonotypes that had expanded above 0.001.

The sequence was collected from a man in his forties with Graves disease. The material sequenced was peripheral blood mononuclear cells (PBMCs), taken at new diagnosis, from a patient treated with antithyroid drugs.

CDR3 sequence reads: CSARISGTDTQYF. The CDR3 nucleotides read TGCAGTGCTAGGATTAGCGGCACAGATACGCAGTATTTT. V gene TRBV20-1 combines with J gene TRBJ2-3; possibly TRBD2 for D (5 bases). Trimming took 3 bases from V and 1 from J, leaving 8 bases between them. The germline gives CDR1 DFQATT, CDR2 SNEGSKA (reference sequence). The CDR3 is 13 residues long.